This T cell receptor beta chain was obtained from a study of blood T cell repertoires in COVID-19. Background on the study: The study drew acute and convalescent COVID-19 samples from the United States, Italy and Spain. In each case, the material was cDNA or gDNA derived from T cells, B-cell-depleted T cells, or PBMCs.

This clone was recorded only once. The germline V gene encodes CDR1 SGHAT and CDR2 FQNNGV. The CDR3 length is 13 residues. Trimming shortened V by 1 base and J by 10 bases, and 13 bases separated the two germline ends. Original processing methods: Estimated nucleated cell counts came from reference gene primer amplification. Sequenced by immunoSEQ multiplex PCR; TCRdb stores in-frame clones only, minus some. V and J calls and clone size are as listed in that table; D and trimming were resolved from the DNA. The profile covers 200,000 or so clones, with 80% to 85% appearing a single time and 4.5% to 6% taken by the ten largest.

This chain connects TRBV11-2 to TRBJ1-1; D unclear. The source material was peripheral blood. This TCR derives from a woman aged 55-75 years who had recovered from COVID-19. The CDR3 sequence is CASSLGIELGAFF. The CDR3 region has the DNA TGTGCCAGCAGCTTAGGCATAGAGCTCGGAGCTTTCTTT.